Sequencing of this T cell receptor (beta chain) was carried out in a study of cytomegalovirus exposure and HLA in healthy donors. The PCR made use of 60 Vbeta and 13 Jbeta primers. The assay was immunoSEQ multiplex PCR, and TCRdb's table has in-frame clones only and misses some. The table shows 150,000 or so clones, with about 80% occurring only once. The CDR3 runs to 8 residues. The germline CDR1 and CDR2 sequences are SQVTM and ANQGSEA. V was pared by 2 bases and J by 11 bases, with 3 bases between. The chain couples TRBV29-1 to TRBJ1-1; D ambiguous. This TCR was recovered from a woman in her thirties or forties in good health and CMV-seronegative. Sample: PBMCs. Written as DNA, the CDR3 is TGCAGCGTTGAATCGGCTTTCTTT. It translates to CSVESAFF.